This TCR beta chain was captured in a study of regulatory T cells in long-lasting Graves disease. Arm-PCR of CDR3 regions and iRepertoire HTBI primers were used to build TCR beta libraries. TCRdb recomputed calls from the multiplex PCR reads with MiXCR, one row per CDR3 protein. The repertoire holds around 420,000 distinct CDR3 sequences, with 15% to 19% as singletons. Germline V gene lookup returns CDR1 MNHNS and CDR2 SASEGT. J was trimmed by 9 bases and V by 7 bases; bases with no gene match: 6. CDR3 length equals 11 residues. Documented time point: newly diagnosed GD, antithyroid drugs for less than 3 months. PBMC-derived RNA was used for the TCR library. This clonotype was counted many times.

This chain links TRBV6-1 with TRBJ2-7, with 7 bases aligning to TRBD2. Sequenced material: peripheral blood mononuclear cells (PBMCs), taken at new diagnosis, from a patient treated with antithyroid drugs. This clonotype originated in a female donor with Graves disease. The CDR3 sequence is CASTSGGRQYF. The CDR3 DNA reads TGTGCCAGCACTTCGGGGGGACGGCAGTACTTC.